These 23 T cell receptor beta chains came from one sample sequenced in a study of cytomegalovirus exposure and HLA in healthy donors. Use of 60 Vbeta and 13 Jbeta primers characterized the PCR. Using immunoSEQ multiplex PCR, the repertoire was profiled, and TCRdb retains in-frame clones only, with some absent. The sample includes around 150,000 clones, 76% of them seen just once. Input material: PBMCs. The receptor set was obtained from a man aged 55 to 70 in good health and CMV-seronegative.

The chain carries TRBV5-1 and TRBJ2-3; D is perhaps TRBD2 (5 bases). V gave up 4 bases and J gave up 8 bases, with 17 bases separating them. CDR3 size: 14 residues. CDR1 and CDR2 from the germline V gene are SGHRS and YFSETQ. CDR3 protein: CASSLGLELGTQYF. The CDR3 DNA follows: TGCGCCAGCAGCCTCGGACTGGAACTTGGTACGCAGTATTTT.

V usage is TRBV7-5 and J usage is TRBJ1-2; the table's D call of TRBD1 was not tested on the DNA. TRBV7-5 is given as a pseudogene. CDR3 size: 15 residues. CDR3 DNA: TGTGTCAGAAGCTCGGACGACAGGGGAATATATGGCTACACCTTC. Translation gives CVRSSDDRGIYGYTF.

V usage is TRBV27 and J usage is TRBJ1-2; D gene uncertain. Germline V CDR1 and CDR2: MNHEY, SMNVEV (reference sequence). V shed 6 bases and J shed 0 bases, with 14 bases lying between them. The CDR3 is 15 amino acids. In DNA form, the CDR3 reads TGTGCCAGCAGACCACGTCGGGGAGCTAACTATGGCTACACCTTC. Protein: CASRPRRGANYGYTF.

The rearrangement joins TRBV9 to TRBJ1-3, with TRBD1 matching 9 bases. Germline trimming cut 3 bases from V and 3 bases from J; bases unmatched to any gene: 10. The CDR3 is made up of 17 amino acids. Germline V gene sequence: CDR1 SGDLS, CDR2 YYNGEE. CDR3 sequence: CASSERGQGVGGNTIYF. CDR3 in DNA: TGTGCCAGCAGCGAGAGGGGACAGGGAGTTGGTGGAAACACCATATATTTT.

In its sample, this clone was seen a few times. V and J are TRBV7-2 and TRBJ1-2, with TRBD1 matching 10 bases. V dropped 5 bases and J dropped 8; count of bases not matched to a gene: 8. The CDR3 is 14 residues long. Germline CDR1 is SGHTA and CDR2 is FQGNSA. CDR3 amino acids: CASSPRQGAQGYTF. The CDR3 nucleotides read TGTGCCAGCAGCCCCCGACAGGGGGCGCAAGGCTACACCTTC.

The rearrangement uses TRBV5-1 and TRBJ2-1; no clear D gene. Between the trimmed V and J ends, which lost 6 bases and 7 bases, there was a span of 20 bases. The germline V gene has CDR1 SGHRS and CDR2 YFSETQ. The CDR3 has 15 amino acids. The DNA for the CDR3 is TGCGCCAGCACCCCCGCCATGACACCCTTTAATGAGCAGTTCTTC. It is translated as CASTPAMTPFNEQFF. The entire variable domain, with the rest obtained from reference TRBV5-1 and TRBJ2-1, is as follows: KAGVTQTPRYLIKTRGQQVTLSCSPISGHRSVSWYQQTPGQGLQFLFEYFSETQRNKGNFPGRFSGRQFSNSRSEMNVSTLELGDSALYLCASTPAMTPFNEQFFGPGTRLTVL.

On this clone itself: Additional DNA sequences in this sample encode the identical CDR3. The rearrangement joins TRBV7-2 to TRBJ1-2; TRBD1 matches 8 bases. The CDR3 contains 14 residues. Trimming cost V 0 bases and J 5 bases; bases outside gene matches: 2. The germline V gene encodes CDR1 SGHTA and CDR2 FQGNSA. The CDR3 region has the DNA TGTGCCAGCAGCTTAGCGGGACAGGCTTATGGCTACACCTTC. It yields the protein CASSLAGQAYGYTF.

V gene TRBV28 combines with J gene TRBJ1-2; 8 bases are a match to TRBD1. V trimming: 3 bases; J trimming: 4 bases; junction bases outside the gene matches: 10. The CDR3 is 16 residues long. The germline V gene has CDR1 MDHEN and CDR2 SYDVKM. This CDR3 reads CASSFSPGGAGYGYTF. The CDR3 nucleotides read TGTGCCAGCAGTTTTTCCCCAGGGGGCGCGGGCTATGGCTACACCTTC.

This chain connects TRBV18 to TRBJ2-4; no definite D call. This CDR3 comprises 15 residues. The V gene's germline CDR1 is KGHSH and CDR2 LQKENI. V was trimmed by 0 bases and J by 1 base, leaving 7 bases between them. CDR3 loop: CASSPPSGAKNIQYF. The CDR3 DNA reads TGTGCCAGCTCACCACCGTCCGGGGCCAAAAACATTCAGTACTTC.

This clone was detected once. The CDR3 nucleotides are TGTGCCAGCAGTGAACAGCACCTTGCCAGGTCGACCTACAATGAGCAGTTCTTC. This gives the protein CASSEQHLARSTYNEQFF. The genes are TRBV6-1 and TRBJ2-1; D is unresolved. This CDR3 region has 18 residues. Germline CDR1 MNHNS, CDR2 SASEGT. V shed 2 bases and J shed 2 bases, with 19 bases lying between them.

The CDR3 nucleotides are TGCGCCAGCAGTTCGACAGGGGGCTGGACTGAAGCTTTCTTT. Protein: CASSSTGGWTEAFF. V is TRBV5-1 and J is TRBJ1-1, with 10 positions matching TRBD1. V was clipped by 5 bases and J by 5 bases; unmatched bases: 6. CDR3 length equals 14 residues. Germline-derived CDR1 and CDR2 are SGHRS and YFSETQ.

V and J are TRBV7-7 and TRBJ2-3; TRBD1 agrees at 9 bases. The ends lost 5 bases at V and 4 bases at J; junction bases unmatched: 7. The CDR3 spans 15 residues. The germline V gene has CDR1 SSHAT and CDR2 FNYEAQ (reference sequence). The CDR3 DNA reads as TGTGCCAGCAGCCCAGGGGACAGGGCCTCAGATACGCAGTATTTT. As protein: CASSPGDRASDTQYF.

This sequence joins TRBV2 and TRBJ2-5; 7 bases map to TRBD1. Trimming cost V 5 bases and J 11 bases; bases outside gene matches: 8. Looked up from germline, CDR1 is SNHLY and CDR2 is FYNNEI. This CDR3 has 12 amino acids. CDR3 region: CASSLQGYGQYF. DNA of the CDR3: TGTGCCAGCAGTTTACAGGGGTATGGGCAGTACTTC.

V gene TRBV7-2 combines with J gene TRBJ2-1, with TRBD1 identical over 11 bases. Per the germline V gene, CDR1 is SGHTA and CDR2 is FQGNSA. Trimming at V came to 5 bases and at J to 1 base, leaving 10 bases not matched to a gene. The CDR3 covers 18 residues. The CDR3 DNA reads TGTGCCAGCAGCCCCGGGACAGGGGGAGGAGGTTCCTACAATGAGCAGTTCTTC. Protein product: CASSPGTGGGGSYNEQFF.

The chain links TRBV28 to TRBJ1-6; the match to TRBD1 covers 7 bases. The V segment lost 8 bases and the J segment 6 bases; nucleotides outside the gene matches: 4. CDR1 and CDR2 (germline): MDHEN, SYDVKM. The CDR3 is 13 amino acids. The CDR3 sequence is CASLDRANSPLHF. The DNA for the CDR3 is TGTGCCAGCCTCGACAGGGCTAATTCACCCCTCCACTTT. The full variable domain, with the rest looked up from reference TRBV28 and TRBJ1-6, is DVKVTQSSRYLVKRTGEKVFLECVQDMDHENMFWYRQDPGLGLRLIYFSYDVKMKEKGDIPEGYSVSREKKERFSLILESASTNQTSMYLCASLDRANSPLHFGNGTRLTVT.

This clone was detected only once. The V call is TRBV25-1, the J call TRBJ1-3, with D maybe TRBD1 (6 bases). Germline V lookup: CDR1 MGHDK, CDR2 SYGVNS. CDR3 length: 13 residues. The V end was cut by 7 bases, the J end by 4 bases, with 11 bases between. CDR3 in DNA: TGTGCCAGCAACAGGGATTCCGGAAACACCATATATTTT. It codes for CASNRDSGNTIYF.

V usage is TRBV6-6 and J usage is TRBJ2-1; 13 nucleotides agree with TRBD2. J gave up 12 bases and V 2 bases, and 4 bases lay outside the gene matches. The CDR3 runs to 14 residues. The V gene's germline CDR1 is MNHNY and CDR2 SVGAGI (reference sequence). The DNA of the CDR3 is TGTGCCAGCAGTTACGCCACTAGCGGGGGGGCGCAGTTCTTC. As protein: CASSYATSGGAQFF.

The CDR3, as DNA: TGTGCCAGCAGCGTAGCCACGACCGGGACTAGCGGGCAAGAGACCCAGTACTTC. This sequence encodes CASSVATTGTSGQETQYF. V and J are TRBV9 and TRBJ2-5; 12 bases fit TRBD2. CDR3 size: 18 residues. Germline trimming cut 0 bases from V and 2 bases from J; bases unmatched to any gene: 8. Per the germline V gene, CDR1 is SGDLS and CDR2 is YYNGEE. Using reference TRBV9 and TRBJ2-5 for the parts outside the CDR3, the full variable domain is DSGVTQTPKHLITATGQRVTLRCSPRSGDLSVYWYQQSLDQGLQFLIQYYNGEERAKGNILERFSAQQFPDLHSELNLSSLELGDSALYFCASSVATTGTSGQETQYFGPGTRLLVL.

The rearrangement uses TRBV9 and TRBJ2-2; D not resolved. Germline V gene data show CDR1 as SGDLS and CDR2 as YYNGEE. There are 14 residues in the CDR3. The ends were cut back, 2 bases at V and 3 bases at J, with 8 bases in the middle. The CDR3 is CASSVIRDTGELFF. Written as DNA, the CDR3 is TGTGCCAGCAGCGTCATTAGAGACACCGGGGAGCTGTTTTTT. Using reference TRBV9 and TRBJ2-2 for the parts outside the CDR3, the full variable domain is DSGVTQTPKHLITATGQRVTLRCSPRSGDLSVYWYQQSLDQGLQFLIQYYNGEERAKGNILERFSAQQFPDLHSELNLSSLELGDSALYFCASSVIRDTGELFFGEGSRLTVL.

The CDR3 bases are TGTGCCAGCAGCACGACAGATAATGAGCAGTTCTTC. This translates into CASSTTDNEQFF. This chain connects TRBV7-8 to TRBJ2-1, with D possibly matching TRBD1 (5 bases). Per the germline V gene, CDR1 is SGHVS and CDR2 is FQNEAQ. CDR3 length equals 12 residues. Trimming left V 5 bases short and J 7 bases short, with 9 bases between.

This clone showed up just once. The chain joins TRBV5-1 to TRBJ1-2, with TRBD1 identical over 11 bases. V dropped 0 bases and J dropped 0; count of bases not matched to a gene: 4. The germline CDR1 and CDR2 sequences are SGHRS and YFSETQ. This CDR3 region has 17 residues. The CDR3 DNA sequence: TGCGCCAGCAGCTTGGCCGGACAGGGGGCTGCTAACTATGGCTACACCTTC. Protein: CASSLAGQGAANYGYTF.

This clone was detected a few times. The V and J genes are TRBV7-2 and TRBJ1-2; D unclear. The length of the CDR3 is 11 residues. The germline V and J ends were trimmed by 3 bases and 8 bases, with 7 bases remaining between them. Germline CDR1 SGHTA, CDR2 FQGNSA. In DNA, the CDR3 is TGTGCCAGCAGCTTGAGGAGCGGCTACACCTTC. This gives the protein CASSLRSGYTF.

The rearrangement joins TRBV7-2 to TRBJ2-7; 11 nucleotides match TRBD1. Germline V CDR1 and CDR2: SGHTA, FQGNSA. V gave up 4 bases and J gave up 9 bases; unmatched junction bases: 5. The CDR3 length is 13 residues. DNA for the CDR3: TGTGCCAGCAGCTCGGACAGGGGGCTTGGGCAGTACTTC. It is translated as CASSSDRGLGQYF.